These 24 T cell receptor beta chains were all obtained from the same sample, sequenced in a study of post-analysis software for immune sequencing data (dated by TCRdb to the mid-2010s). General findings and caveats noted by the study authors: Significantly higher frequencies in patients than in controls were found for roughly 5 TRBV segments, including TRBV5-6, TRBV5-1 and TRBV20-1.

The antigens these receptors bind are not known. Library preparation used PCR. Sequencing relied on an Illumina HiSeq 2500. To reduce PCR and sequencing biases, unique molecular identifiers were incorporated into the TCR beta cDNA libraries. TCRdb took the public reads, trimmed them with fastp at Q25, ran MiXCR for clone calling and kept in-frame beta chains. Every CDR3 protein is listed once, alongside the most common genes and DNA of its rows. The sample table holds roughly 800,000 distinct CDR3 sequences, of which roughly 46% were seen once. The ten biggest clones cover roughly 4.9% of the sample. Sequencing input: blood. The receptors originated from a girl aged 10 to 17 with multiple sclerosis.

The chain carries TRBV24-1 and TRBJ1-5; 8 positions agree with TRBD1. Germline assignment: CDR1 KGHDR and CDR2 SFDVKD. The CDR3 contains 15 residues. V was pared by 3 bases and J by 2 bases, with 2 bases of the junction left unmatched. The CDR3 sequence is CATSDPDRGNQPQHF. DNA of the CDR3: TGTGCCACCAGTGATCCGGACAGGGGCAATCAGCCCCAGCATTTT.

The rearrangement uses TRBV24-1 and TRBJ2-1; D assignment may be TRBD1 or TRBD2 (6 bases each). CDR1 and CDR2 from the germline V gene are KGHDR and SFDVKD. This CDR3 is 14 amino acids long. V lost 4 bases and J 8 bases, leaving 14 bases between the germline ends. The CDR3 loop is CATSEPTGRYEQFF. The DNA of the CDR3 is TGTGCCACCAGTGAACCCACAGGGAGGTATGAGCAGTTCTTC.

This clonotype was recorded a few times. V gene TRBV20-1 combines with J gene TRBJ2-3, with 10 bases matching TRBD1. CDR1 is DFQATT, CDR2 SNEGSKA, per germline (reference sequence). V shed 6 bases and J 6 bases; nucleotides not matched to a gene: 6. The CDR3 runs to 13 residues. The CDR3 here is CSARQGARDTQYF. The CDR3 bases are TGCAGTGCCAGACAGGGGGCGCGCGATACGCAGTATTTT.

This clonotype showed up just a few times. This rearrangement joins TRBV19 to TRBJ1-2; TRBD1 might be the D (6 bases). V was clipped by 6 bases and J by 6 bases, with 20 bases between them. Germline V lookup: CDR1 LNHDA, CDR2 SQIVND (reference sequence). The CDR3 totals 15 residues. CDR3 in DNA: TGTGCCAGTAGCGGGGTCGCAGGGGCCCATGATGGCTACACCTTC. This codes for CASSGVAGAHDGYTF.

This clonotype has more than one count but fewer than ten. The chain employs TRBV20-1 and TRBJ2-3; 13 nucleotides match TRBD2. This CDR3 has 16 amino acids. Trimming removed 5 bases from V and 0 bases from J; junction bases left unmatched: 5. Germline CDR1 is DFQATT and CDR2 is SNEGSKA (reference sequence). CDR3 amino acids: CSAPWTSGSSTDTQYF. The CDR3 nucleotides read TGCAGTGCTCCGTGGACTAGCGGGAGCAGCACAGATACGCAGTATTTT.

CDR3 in amino acids: CASKGATSGSSYNEQFF. CDR3 DNA: TGTGCCAGCAAGGGGGCCACTAGCGGGAGCTCCTACAATGAGCAGTTCTTC. The chain recombines TRBV6-2 or TRBV6-3 with TRBJ2-1; 11 bases match TRBD2. The CDR3 is 17 amino acids. Germline assignment: CDR1 MNHEY and CDR2 SVGEGT. The ends lost 7 bases at V and 0 bases at J; junction bases unmatched: 8.

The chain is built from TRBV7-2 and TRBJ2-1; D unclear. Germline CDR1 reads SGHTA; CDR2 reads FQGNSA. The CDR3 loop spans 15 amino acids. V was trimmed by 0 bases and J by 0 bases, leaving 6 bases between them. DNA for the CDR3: TGTGCCAGCAGCTTAGCAGGGTTCTCCTACAATGAGCAGTTCTTC. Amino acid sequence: CASSLAGFSYNEQFF.

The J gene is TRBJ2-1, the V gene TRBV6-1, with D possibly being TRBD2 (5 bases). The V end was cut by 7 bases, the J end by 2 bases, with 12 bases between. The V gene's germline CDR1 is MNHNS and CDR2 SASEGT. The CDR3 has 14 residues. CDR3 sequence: CASTEGSPYNEQFF. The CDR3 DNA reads TGTGCCAGCACCGAGGGAAGTCCCTACAATGAGCAGTTCTTC.

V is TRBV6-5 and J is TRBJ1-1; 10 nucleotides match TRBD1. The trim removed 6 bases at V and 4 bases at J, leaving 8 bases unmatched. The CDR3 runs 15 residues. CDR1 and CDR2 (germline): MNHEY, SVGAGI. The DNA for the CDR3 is TGTGCCAGCAGAGGGACAGGGGTACTTAGCACTGAAGCTTTCTTT. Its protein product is CASRGTGVLSTEAFF.

The CDR3 region has the DNA TGTGCCAGCAGCCACGCGACTAGCGGGAGATCGTTCGAGCAGTACTTC. This sequence encodes CASSHATSGRSFEQYF. This chain joins TRBV3-1 and TRBJ2-5, with TRBD2 matching over 12 bases. The J call may not be correct, given that the DNA end is closer to TRBJ2-7. The CDR3 is 16 amino acids. Germline CDR1 and CDR2: LGHDT and YNNKEL (reference sequence).

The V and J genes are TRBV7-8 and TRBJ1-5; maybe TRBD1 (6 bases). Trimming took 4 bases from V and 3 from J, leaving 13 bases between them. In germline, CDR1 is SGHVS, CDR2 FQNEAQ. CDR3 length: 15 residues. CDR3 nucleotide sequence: TGTGCCAGCAGCTCGAGGGACAACCTCAATCAGCCCCAGCATTTT. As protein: CASSSRDNLNQPQHF.

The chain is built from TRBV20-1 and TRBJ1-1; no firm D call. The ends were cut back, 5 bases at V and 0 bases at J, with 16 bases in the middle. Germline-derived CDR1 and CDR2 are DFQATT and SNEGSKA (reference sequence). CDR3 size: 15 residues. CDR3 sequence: CSADRIAPMNTEAFF. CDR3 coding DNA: TGCAGTGCTGACCGGATAGCCCCCATGAACACTGAAGCTTTCTTT.

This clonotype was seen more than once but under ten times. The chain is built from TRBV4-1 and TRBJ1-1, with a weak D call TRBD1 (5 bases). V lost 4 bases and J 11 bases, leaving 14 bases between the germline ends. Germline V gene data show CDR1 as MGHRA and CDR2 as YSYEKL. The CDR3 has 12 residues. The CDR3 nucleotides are TGCGCCAGCAGCCCGGACGGGGCGAATGCTTTCTTT. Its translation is CASSPDGANAFF.

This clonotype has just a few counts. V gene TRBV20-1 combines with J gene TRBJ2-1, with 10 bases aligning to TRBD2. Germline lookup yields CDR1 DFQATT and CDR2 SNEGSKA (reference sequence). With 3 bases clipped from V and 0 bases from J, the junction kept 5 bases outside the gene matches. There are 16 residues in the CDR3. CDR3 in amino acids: CSASTPSGSSYNEQFF. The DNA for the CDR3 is TGCAGTGCTAGCACCCCTAGCGGGAGCTCCTACAATGAGCAGTTCTTC.

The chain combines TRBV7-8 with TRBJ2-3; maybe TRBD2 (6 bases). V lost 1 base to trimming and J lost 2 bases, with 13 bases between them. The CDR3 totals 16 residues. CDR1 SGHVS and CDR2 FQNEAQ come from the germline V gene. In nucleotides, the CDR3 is TGTGCCAGCAGCTTAGAAATCGGGAGCACCACAGATACGCAGTATTTT. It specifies CASSLEIGSTTDTQYF. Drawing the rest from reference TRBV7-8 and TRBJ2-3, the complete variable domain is GAGVSQSPRYKVAKRGQDVALRCDPISGHVSLFWYQQALGQGPEFLTYFQNEAQLDKSGLPSDRFFAERPEGSVSTLKIQRTQQEDSAVYLCASSLEIGSTTDTQYFGPGTRLTVL.

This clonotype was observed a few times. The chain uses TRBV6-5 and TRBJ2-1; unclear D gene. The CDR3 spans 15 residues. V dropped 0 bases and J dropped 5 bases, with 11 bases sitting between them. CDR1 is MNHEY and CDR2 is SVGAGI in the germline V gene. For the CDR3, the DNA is TGTGCCAGCAGTTACTCGATGGTGCCTGACAATGAGCAGTTCTTC. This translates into CASSYSMVPDNEQFF.

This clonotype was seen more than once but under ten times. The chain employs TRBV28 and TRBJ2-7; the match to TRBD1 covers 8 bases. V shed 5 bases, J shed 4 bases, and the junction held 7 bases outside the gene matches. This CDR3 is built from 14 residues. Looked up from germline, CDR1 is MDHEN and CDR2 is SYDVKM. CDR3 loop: CASSPDRELYEQYF. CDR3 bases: TGTGCCAGCAGTCCGGACAGGGAGTTGTACGAGCAGTACTTC.

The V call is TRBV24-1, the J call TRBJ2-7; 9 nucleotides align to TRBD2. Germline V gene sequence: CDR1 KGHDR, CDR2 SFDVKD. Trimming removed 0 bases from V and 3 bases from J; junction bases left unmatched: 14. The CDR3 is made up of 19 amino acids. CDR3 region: CATSDLPGRLAGLIYEQYF. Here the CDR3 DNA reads TGTGCCACCAGTGATTTGCCAGGGCGGCTAGCGGGACTAATCTACGAGCAGTACTTC.

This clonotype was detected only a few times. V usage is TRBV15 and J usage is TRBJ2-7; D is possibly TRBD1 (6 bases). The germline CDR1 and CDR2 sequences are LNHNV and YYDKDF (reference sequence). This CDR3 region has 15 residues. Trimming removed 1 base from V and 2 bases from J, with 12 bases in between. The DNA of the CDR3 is TGTGCCACCAGCAGAGGGACAGTTAGCCCCTACGAGCAGTACTTC. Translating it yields CATSRGTVSPYEQYF. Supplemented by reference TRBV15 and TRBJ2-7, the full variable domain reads DAMVIQNPRYQVTQFGKPVTLSCSQTLNHNVMYWYQQKSSQAPKLLFHYYDKDFNNEADTPDNFQSRRPNTSFCFLDIRSPGLGDTAMYLCATSRGTVSPYEQYFGPGTRLTVT.

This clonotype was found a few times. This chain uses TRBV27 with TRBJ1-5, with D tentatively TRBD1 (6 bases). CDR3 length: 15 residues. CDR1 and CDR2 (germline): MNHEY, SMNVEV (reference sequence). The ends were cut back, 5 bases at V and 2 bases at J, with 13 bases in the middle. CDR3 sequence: CASSPLGAGNQPQHF. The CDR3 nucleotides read TGTGCCAGCAGTCCCTTGGGGGCGGGCAATCAGCCCCAGCATTTT.

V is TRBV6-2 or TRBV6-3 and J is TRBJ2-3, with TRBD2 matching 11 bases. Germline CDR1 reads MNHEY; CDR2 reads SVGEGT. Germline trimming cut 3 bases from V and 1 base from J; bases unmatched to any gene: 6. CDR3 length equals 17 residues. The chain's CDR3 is CASSYIAGGPGTDTQYF. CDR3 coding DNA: TGTGCCAGCAGTTATATAGCGGGAGGGCCAGGCACAGATACGCAGTATTTT.

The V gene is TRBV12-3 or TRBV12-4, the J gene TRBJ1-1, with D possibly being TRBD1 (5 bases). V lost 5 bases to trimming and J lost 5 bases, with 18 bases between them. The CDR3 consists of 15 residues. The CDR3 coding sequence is TGTGCCAGCAGTCCGGACACAGGTAAGAGGACTGAAGCTTTCTTT. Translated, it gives CASSPDTGKRTEAFF.

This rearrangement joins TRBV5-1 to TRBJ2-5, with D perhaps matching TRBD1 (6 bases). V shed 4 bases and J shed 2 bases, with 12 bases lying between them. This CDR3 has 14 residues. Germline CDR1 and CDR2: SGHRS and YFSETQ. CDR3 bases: TGCGCCAGCAGCGGAGGACAGCCGCAAGAGACCCAGTACTTC. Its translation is CASSGGQPQETQYF.

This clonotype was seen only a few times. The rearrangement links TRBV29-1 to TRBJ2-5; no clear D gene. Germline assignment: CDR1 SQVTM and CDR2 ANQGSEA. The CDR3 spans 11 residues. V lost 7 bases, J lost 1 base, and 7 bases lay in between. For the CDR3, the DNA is TGCAGCGCGGACCCCCAAGAGACCCAGTACTTC. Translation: CSADPQETQYF.